Described below is a single T cell receptor beta chain sequence and its context. Its antigen is not identified. This sample is part of a study of shared clonotypes between healthy human individuals. Whole-study results and caveats: In contrast to clonotypes shared by all four donors, non-shared clonotypes had lower generation probabilities.

Germline V gene sequence: CDR1 LNHDA, CDR2 SQIVND (reference sequence). The length of the CDR3 is 15 residues. V trimming: 4 bases; J trimming: 4 bases; junction bases outside the gene matches: 7. TCRdb keeps only in-frame clones here, not all; method: immunoSEQ multiplex PCR. The top ten clones hold approximately 0.52% of a sample with approximately 1,000,000 clones, 75% to 80% of them seen once. The sequenced sample consisted of memory CD4+ T cells from PBMCs. Stated subset: CD45RA-negative fraction. This receptor was obtained from a man aged 18 to 30 in good health. Some clones in this sample may be carry-over from other donors' samples. This chain connects TRBV19 to TRBJ1-5, with 7 bases aligning to TRBD1. This chain's CDR3 is CASSTMTGINQPQHF. CDR3 bases: TGTGCCAGTAGTACCATGACAGGGATTAATCAGCCCCAGCATTTT. The complete variable domain, with remaining parts taken from reference TRBV19 and TRBJ1-5, reads DGGITQSPKYLFRKEGQNVTLSCEQNLNHDAMYWYRQDPGQGLRLIYYSQIVNDFQKGDIAEGYSVSREKKESFPLTVTSAQKNPTAFYLCASSTMTGINQPQHFGDGTRLSIL.